This paragraph reports one T cell receptor beta chain. Its antigen is not identified. This could be a read error, since a much larger clone is one nucleotide away. Primed by a sample-barcoded 5' primer and a J-beta primer mix, a second PCR proceeded for 7 to 11 cycles. In TCRdb, the 5' RACE reads were re-called with MiXCR into one record per CDR3 protein. The sample lists 700,000 or so distinct CDR3 sequences, roughly two fifths seen once, with approximately 31% in the top ten. This record comes from a study of blood T cells in healthy people across ages. Overall study results and limits: Expanded clonotype shifts may have been confounded, as the donors had an unknown CMV status.

This CDR3 contains 17 residues. Per the germline V gene, CDR1 is LGHNA and CDR2 is YSLEER. This sequence was found in a man older than 75 in good health. This chain uses TRBV4-3 with TRBJ2-1, with 7 positions matching TRBD2. Sequenced input: blood. The CDR3 spells CTSSPLPAGRTYNEQFF. CDR3 nucleotides: TGCACCAGCAGTCCTCTCCCAGCGGGAAGGACCTACAATGAGCAGTTCTTC.